This T cell receptor beta chain was captured in a study of lymphopenia after photon versus proton radiotherapy. Regarding the study as a whole: Larger post-nadir TCR diversity loss correlated inversely with survival in deceased patients.

In the case of this clone: Its antigen remains unidentified.

TCRdb's table, derived via immunoSEQ multiplex PCR, lists solely in-frame clones and lacks some. The sample includes 17,000 or so clones, roughly nine tenths of them seen just once. The CDR3 sequence is 14 residues long. Trimming took 6 bases from V and 6 from J; bases not matched to a gene: 7. The germline gives CDR1 MNHEY, CDR2 SMNVEV (reference sequence). The receptor was derived from a man in his sixties or seventies with pancreatic cancer. This sequence joins TRBV27 and TRBJ1-2; 10 bases are a match to TRBD1. Sample: peripheral blood, taken from a patient treated with proton-based radiotherapy. In nucleotides, the CDR3 is TGTGCCAGCAGCTCCCTCGGGACAGGGGATGGCTACACCTTC. This sequence encodes CASSSLGTGDGYTF.